This TCR beta chain was identified in a study of CD8 T cells in Susac syndrome. Reverse transcription of about 0.45 to 1 ug RNA was carried out with random hexamers. TCRdb re-analysed the immunoSEQ multiplex PCR reads in MiXCR, keeping a single row per CDR3 protein. In the table there are approximately 150,000 distinct CDR3 sequences, roughly 80% of which are singletons. The CDR3 extends over 16 amino acids. V was cut by 4 bases and J by 3 bases, with 16 bases left in between. Germline CDR1 SGHVS, CDR2 FQNEAQ. This clonotype was obtained from a human donor with multiple sclerosis. This chain joins TRBV7-8 and TRBJ1-3; a weak D match, TRBD1 (5 bases). The material sequenced was CD8+ T cells from PBMCs. For the CDR3, the DNA is TGTGCCAGCAGCTCATGGGGGGAGGGAGTTGGAAACACCATATATTTT. Protein sequence: CASSSWGEGVGNTIYF.